This TCR beta chain appears in the sequencing data of a study of blood T cell repertoires in COVID-19. The wider study: Sites in the United States, Italy and Spain provided acute and convalescent COVID-19 samples. T cells, B-cell-depleted T cells, or PBMCs supplied cDNA or gDNA.

Per the original data handling: Amplified reference gene primers provided the basis for estimating nucleated cell counts. Only in-frame clones appear in the TCRdb table, and some are missing; sequencing was by immunoSEQ multiplex PCR. The V and J calls and clone size come from that table; D and trimming were worked out from the DNA. The sample consists of roughly 60,000 clones, about 81% of them appearing once. The CDR3 extends over 16 amino acids. J lost 4 bases, V lost 3 bases, and 9 bases had no gene match. Germline V gene sequence: CDR1 SGHRS, CDR2 YFSETQ. This sequence joins TRBV5-1 and TRBJ2-5; the match to TRBD2 covers 10 bases. Sequencing was carried out using peripheral blood. This sequence was found in a man aged 80 or over with acute or convalescent COVID-19. The CDR3 spells CASSSSGGLRVETQYF. CDR3 sequence (DNA): TGCGCCAGCAGCTCTAGCGGGGGCCTAAGGGTAGAGACCCAGTACTTC. The entire variable domain, with the rest obtained from reference TRBV5-1 and TRBJ2-5, is as follows: KAGVTQTPRYLIKTRGQQVTLSCSPISGHRSVSWYQQTPGQGLQFLFEYFSETQRNKGNFPGRFSGRQFSNSRSEMNVSTLELGDSALYLCASSSSGGLRVETQYFGPGTRLLVL.